Shown below are 19 T cell receptor beta chains from a single sample sequenced in a study of cytomegalovirus exposure and HLA in healthy donors. PCR employed 60 Vbeta and 13 Jbeta primers. The assay was immunoSEQ multiplex PCR, and TCRdb's table has in-frame clones only and misses some. The sample has more than 95,000 clones; about 13% are singletons. Sequencing input: PBMCs. These receptors were collected from a man aged 35-49 years in good health and CMV-seropositive.

The J gene is TRBJ2-5, the V gene TRBV7-9, with a possible D match to TRBD2 (6 bases). There are 19 residues in the CDR3. V lost 1 base, J lost 1 base, and 22 bases lay in between. Germline V lookup: CDR1 SEHNR, CDR2 FQNEAQ (reference sequence). The CDR3 spells CASSLERFGGTGLQETQYF. The DNA for the CDR3 is TGTGCCAGCAGCTTAGAACGATTTGGCGGGACCGGCCTCCAAGAGACCCAGTACTTC.

The rearrangement joins TRBV19 to TRBJ2-6; D is possibly TRBD1 (6 bases). Germline CDR1 reads LNHDA; CDR2 reads SQIVND (reference sequence). The V and J ends lost 3 bases and 2 bases respectively, with 8 bases between them. This CDR3 contains 15 residues. The DNA of the CDR3 is TGTGCCAGTAGTATTAAGGGGGCTGGGGCCAACGTCCTGACTTTC. It yields the protein CASSIKGAGANVLTF.

The gene calls are TRBV28 and TRBJ1-1, with D perhaps matching TRBD1 (6 bases). This CDR3 has 12 residues. Trimming stripped 6 bases from V and 9 bases from J, with 14 bases between. Germline V gene lookup returns CDR1 MDHEN and CDR2 SYDVKM. Here the CDR3 DNA reads TGTGCCAGCAGAAACAGGGCCCACCAAGCTTTCTTT. This gives the protein CASRNRAHQAFF.

This chain joins TRBV6-5 and TRBJ2-1, with 9 bases that match TRBD1. The trim removed 0 bases at V and 5 bases at J, leaving 2 bases unmatched. The CDR3 runs 15 residues. Germline-derived CDR1 and CDR2 are MNHEY and SVGAGI. The CDR3 sequence: CASSYSGTGNNEQFF. CDR3 coding DNA: TGTGCCAGCAGTTACTCGGGGACAGGGAACAATGAGCAGTTCTTC.

The chain uses TRBV28 and TRBJ1-1, with a weak D call TRBD1 (6 bases). V dropped 7 bases and J dropped 8 bases, with 11 bases sitting between them. This CDR3 comprises 11 residues. Germline V gene sequence: CDR1 MDHEN, CDR2 SYDVKM. The CDR3 here is CASTTQGEAFF. The CDR3 region has the DNA TGTGCCAGCACCACGCAGGGGGAAGCTTTCTTT.

This chain joins TRBV5-1 and TRBJ2-1, with 10 bases identical to TRBD2. V lost 4 bases and J lost 4; bases outside the gene matches: 5. Germline assignment: CDR1 SGHRS and CDR2 YFSETQ. The CDR3 is made up of 15 amino acids. CDR3 loop: CASSPGTSAYNEQFF. The CDR3 DNA is TGCGCCAGCAGCCCCGGGACTAGCGCATACAATGAGCAGTTCTTC.

The sample holds a few counts of this clone. The chain uses TRBV18 and TRBJ2-2; 9 bases agree with TRBD2. Germline V gives CDR1 KGHSH, CDR2 LQKENI. V lost 2 bases and J lost 5; bases outside the gene matches: 3. The CDR3 is 15 amino acids. In nucleotides, the CDR3 is TGTGCCAGCTCACCAGTAGCGGGAGATACCGGGGAGCTGTTTTTT. This gives the protein CASSPVAGDTGELFF.

This clone was counted only a few times. The genes are TRBV9 and TRBJ2-3; 10 nucleotides match TRBD2. CDR1 is SGDLS and CDR2 is YYNGEE in the germline V gene. This CDR3 is built from 15 residues. Trimming removed 3 bases from V and 8 bases from J; junction bases left unmatched: 9. CDR3 nucleotide sequence: TGTGCCAGCAGCGCATCTAGCGGGAGCGTGGCTACGCAGTATTTT. Amino acid sequence: CASSASSGSVATQYF.

The gene calls are TRBV5-1 and TRBJ1-2, with a tentative D call TRBD1 (5 bases). The CDR3 is made up of 14 amino acids. The germline gives CDR1 SGHRS, CDR2 YFSETQ. V shed 0 bases and J shed 6 bases, with 12 bases lying between them. The CDR3 region is CASSLARQGDGYTF. CDR3 in DNA: TGCGCCAGCAGCTTGGCTCGTCAGGGTGATGGCTACACCTTC.

This clone appeared a few times. The chain carries TRBV2 and TRBJ2-7; 8 bases line up with TRBD1. CDR1 SNHLY and CDR2 FYNNEI come from the germline V gene. There are 15 residues in the CDR3. Losses at the gene ends were 5 bases for V and 6 bases for J; bases not matched to a gene: 12. The CDR3 here is CASSTYGQGQGEQYF. DNA of the CDR3: TGTGCCAGCAGTACCTATGGACAGGGTCAGGGCGAGCAGTACTTC.

Only a few counts were recorded for this clone. The rearrangement links TRBV9 to TRBJ2-3, with TRBD2 identical over 9 bases. Germline CDR1 and CDR2: SGDLS and YYNGEE. The CDR3 contains 16 residues. The junction had 14 bases not matched to a gene; V was cut back by 4 bases and J by 8 bases. DNA of the CDR3: TGTGCCAGCAGCCCAAACACTCCGGGACTAGCTGTTACGCAGTATTTT. Its protein product is CASSPNTPGLAVTQYF.

The V gene is TRBV29-1, the J gene TRBJ2-3; 8 bases line up with TRBD1. Germline values: CDR1 SQVTM, CDR2 ANQGSEA. The CDR3 spans 13 residues. Unmatched junction bases numbered 7, after V lost 7 bases and J lost 4 bases. The CDR3 bases are TGCAGCGCTCGGACAGGGTCGGCAGATACGCAGTATTTT. Translating it yields CSARTGSADTQYF.

The sample holds a few counts of this clone. The V gene is TRBV30, the J gene TRBJ2-2; 12 bases line up with TRBD2. Germline assignment: CDR1 GTSNPN and CDR2 SVGIG (reference sequence). This CDR3 region has 17 residues. Trimming took 4 bases from V and 4 from J; bases not matched to a gene: 10. As DNA, the CDR3 is TGTGCCTGGAACCTAGCGGGAGGGCCAGGGATCACCGGGGAGCTGTTTTTT. Translated, it gives CAWNLAGGPGITGELFF.

This chain connects TRBV15 to TRBJ2-2, with 9 bases lining up with TRBD2. This CDR3 spans 15 amino acids. Germline lookup yields CDR1 LNHNV and CDR2 YYDKDF (reference sequence). Trimming removed 7 bases from V and 5 bases from J; junction bases left unmatched: 8. CDR3 in amino acids: CATTTSGYETGELFF. DNA for the CDR3: TGTGCCACCACGACTAGCGGTTACGAGACCGGGGAGCTGTTTTTT.

The rearrangement links TRBV6-1 to TRBJ2-1; D not certain. This CDR3 contains 15 residues. V dropped 4 bases and J dropped 0 bases, with 10 bases sitting between them. Looked up from germline, CDR1 is MNHNS and CDR2 is SASEGT. The CDR3 reads CASSALGSSYNEQFF. CDR3 bases: TGTGCCAGCAGTGCCCTAGGTAGCTCCTACAATGAGCAGTTCTTC.

V and J are TRBV11-2 and TRBJ1-1, with D possibly being TRBD1 (5 bases). This CDR3 has 15 residues. Germline CDR1 SGHAT, CDR2 FQNNGV. Trimming took off 5 bases at V and 4 bases at J, with 17 bases between the two ends. CDR3 in DNA: TGTGCCAGCAGCATGCAGAGGGGCGGGGGCACTGAAGCTTTCTTT. Translated, it gives CASSMQRGGGTEAFF.

The V gene is TRBV7-2, the J gene TRBJ2-5, with D uncertain. Per the germline V gene, CDR1 is SGHTA and CDR2 is FQGNSA. Trimming left V 0 bases short and J 5 bases short, with 7 bases between. CDR3 length: 13 amino acids. DNA for the CDR3: TGTGCCAGCAGCTTAGCAACTATGGAGACCCAGTACTTC. This gives the protein CASSLATMETQYF.

The genes are TRBV5-1 and TRBJ2-5; possible D gene TRBD1, 6 bases. The germline CDR1 and CDR2 sequences are SGHRS and YFSETQ. V was cut by 3 bases and J by 5 bases, with 17 bases left in between. The CDR3 has 15 residues. For the CDR3, the DNA is TGCGCCAGCAGCTACGGACTCGTCCAGGGGGAGACCCAGTACTTC. Amino acid sequence: CASSYGLVQGETQYF.

This sequence joins TRBV7-2 and TRBJ1-1, with TRBD1 as a possible D gene (5 bases). Germline assignment: CDR1 SGHTA and CDR2 FQGNSA. The CDR3 length is 14 residues. V was trimmed by 7 bases and J by 1 base, leaving 13 bases between them. The CDR3 is CASTGRGSNTEAFF. As DNA, the CDR3 is TGTGCCAGCACCGGCCGGGGGTCGAACACTGAAGCTTTCTTT.